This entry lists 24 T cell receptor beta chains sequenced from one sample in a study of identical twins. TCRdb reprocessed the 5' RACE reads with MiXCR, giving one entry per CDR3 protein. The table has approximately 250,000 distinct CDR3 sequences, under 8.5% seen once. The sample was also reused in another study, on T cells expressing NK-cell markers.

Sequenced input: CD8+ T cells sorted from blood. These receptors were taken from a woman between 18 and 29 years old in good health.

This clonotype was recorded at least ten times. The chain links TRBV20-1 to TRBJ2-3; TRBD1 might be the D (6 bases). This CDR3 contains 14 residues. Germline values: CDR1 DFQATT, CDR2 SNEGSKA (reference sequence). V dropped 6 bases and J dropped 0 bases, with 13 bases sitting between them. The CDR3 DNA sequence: TGCAGTGCCCAAGACAGGACTAGCACAGATACGCAGTATTTT. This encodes CSAQDRTSTDTQYF.

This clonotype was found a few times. The CDR3 loop reads CATSRPDENTEAFF. CDR3 nucleotide sequence: TGTGCCACCAGCAGACCCGACGAGAACACTGAAGCTTTCTTT. The rearrangement joins TRBV15 to TRBJ1-1; D is uncertain. CDR3 length: 14 amino acids. Germline assignment: CDR1 LNHNV and CDR2 YYDKDF (reference sequence). Trimming took 2 bases from V and 1 from J, leaving 8 bases between them.

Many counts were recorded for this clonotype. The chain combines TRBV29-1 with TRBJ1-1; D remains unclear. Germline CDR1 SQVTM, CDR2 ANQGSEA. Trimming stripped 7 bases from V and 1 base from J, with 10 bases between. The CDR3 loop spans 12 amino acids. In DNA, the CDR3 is TGCAGCGCCGTCGATGAGAACACTGAAGCTTTCTTT. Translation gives CSAVDENTEAFF.

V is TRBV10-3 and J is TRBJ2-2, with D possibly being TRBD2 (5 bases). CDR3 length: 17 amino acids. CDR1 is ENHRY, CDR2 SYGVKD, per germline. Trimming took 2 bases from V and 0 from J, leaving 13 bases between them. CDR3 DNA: TGTGCCATCAGTGAGAGTCGGGAAGGATCGAACACCGGGGAGCTGTTTTTT. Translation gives CAISESREGSNTGELFF.

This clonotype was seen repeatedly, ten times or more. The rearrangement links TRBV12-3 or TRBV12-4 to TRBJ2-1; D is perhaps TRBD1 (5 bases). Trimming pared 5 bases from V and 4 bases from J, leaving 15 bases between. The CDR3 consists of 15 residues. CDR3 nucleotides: TGTGCCAGCAGTGGGGCGGCAGGATCTTACAATGAGCAGTTCTTC. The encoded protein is CASSGAAGSYNEQFF.

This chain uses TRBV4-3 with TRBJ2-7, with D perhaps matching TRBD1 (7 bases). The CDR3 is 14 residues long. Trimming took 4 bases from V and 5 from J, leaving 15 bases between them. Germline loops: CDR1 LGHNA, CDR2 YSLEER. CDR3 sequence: CASSLARGANEQYF. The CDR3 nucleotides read TGCGCCAGCAGCCTAGCCAGGGGGGCTAACGAGCAGTACTTC.

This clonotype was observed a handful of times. The CDR3 region is CASSLSGQPHYGYTF. The DNA of the CDR3 is TGTGCCAGCAGCTTATCAGGCCAACCCCACTATGGCTACACCTTC. The V call is TRBV7-8, the J call TRBJ1-2; D unresolved. Trimming removed 2 bases at V and 3 bases at J, with 13 bases between. This CDR3 contains 15 residues. In germline, CDR1 is SGHVS, CDR2 FQNEAQ.

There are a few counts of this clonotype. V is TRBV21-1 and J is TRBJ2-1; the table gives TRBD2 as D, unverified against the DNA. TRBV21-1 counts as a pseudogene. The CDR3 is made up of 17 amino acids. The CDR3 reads CASSKGPTRAGGPEQFF. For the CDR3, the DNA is TGTGCCAGCAGCAAAGGCCCAACTCGAGCGGGGGGGCCTGAGCAGTTCTTC.

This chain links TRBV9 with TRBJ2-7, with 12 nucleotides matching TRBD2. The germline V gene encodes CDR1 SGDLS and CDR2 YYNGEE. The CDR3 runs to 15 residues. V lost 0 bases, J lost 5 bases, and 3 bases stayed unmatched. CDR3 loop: CASSVGLAGADEQYF. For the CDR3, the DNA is TGTGCCAGCAGCGTAGGACTAGCGGGGGCCGACGAGCAGTACTTC.

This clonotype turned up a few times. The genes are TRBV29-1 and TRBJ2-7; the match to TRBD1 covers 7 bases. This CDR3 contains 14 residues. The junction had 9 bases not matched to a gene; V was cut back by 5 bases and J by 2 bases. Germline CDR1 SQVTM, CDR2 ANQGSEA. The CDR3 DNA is TGCAGCGTTTCCCCGGGACAGAGTACCTACGAGCAGTACTTC. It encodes CSVSPGQSTYEQYF.

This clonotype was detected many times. The CDR3 here is CASSGDRGYNEQFF. In nucleotides, the CDR3 is TGCGCCAGCAGCGGGGACAGGGGCTACAATGAGCAGTTCTTC. This rearrangement joins TRBV5-1 to TRBJ2-1; 10 bases map to TRBD1. Germline loops: CDR1 SGHRS, CDR2 YFSETQ. V shed 4 bases and J 3 bases; nucleotides not matched to a gene: 1. The CDR3 is 14 amino acids. Based on the CDR3 plus reference TRBV5-1 and TRBJ2-1, the full variable domain is KAGVTQTPRYLIKTRGQQVTLSCSPISGHRSVSWYQQTPGQGLQFLFEYFSETQRNKGNFPGRFSGRQFSNSRSEMNVSTLELGDSALYLCASSGDRGYNEQFFGPGTRLTVL.

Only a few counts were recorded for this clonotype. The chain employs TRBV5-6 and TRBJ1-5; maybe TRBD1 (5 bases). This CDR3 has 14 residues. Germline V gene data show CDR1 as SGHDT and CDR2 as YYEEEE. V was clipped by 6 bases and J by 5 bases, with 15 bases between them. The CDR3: CASTLGTAHQPQHF. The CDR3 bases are TGTGCCAGCACCTTAGGGACGGCACATCAGCCCCAGCATTTT.

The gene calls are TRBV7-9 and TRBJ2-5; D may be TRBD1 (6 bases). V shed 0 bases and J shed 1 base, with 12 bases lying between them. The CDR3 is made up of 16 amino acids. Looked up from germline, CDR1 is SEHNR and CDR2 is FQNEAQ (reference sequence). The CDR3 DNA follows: TGTGCCAGCAGCTTAGCGCCAGGGGTGGGCCAAGAGACCCAGTACTTC. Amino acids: CASSLAPGVGQETQYF.

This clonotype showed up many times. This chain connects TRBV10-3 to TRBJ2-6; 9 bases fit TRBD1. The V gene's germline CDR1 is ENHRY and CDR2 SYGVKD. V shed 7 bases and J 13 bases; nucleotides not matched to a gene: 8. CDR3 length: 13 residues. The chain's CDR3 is CAIMPGQGSVLTF. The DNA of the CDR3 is TGTGCCATCATGCCGGGACAGGGTAGTGTCCTGACTTTC.

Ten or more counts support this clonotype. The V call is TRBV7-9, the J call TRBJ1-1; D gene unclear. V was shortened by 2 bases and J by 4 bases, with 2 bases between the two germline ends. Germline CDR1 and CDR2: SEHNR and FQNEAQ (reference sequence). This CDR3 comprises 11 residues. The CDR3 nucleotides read TGTGCCAGCAGCTTAATCACTGAAGCTTTCTTT. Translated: CASSLITEAFF.

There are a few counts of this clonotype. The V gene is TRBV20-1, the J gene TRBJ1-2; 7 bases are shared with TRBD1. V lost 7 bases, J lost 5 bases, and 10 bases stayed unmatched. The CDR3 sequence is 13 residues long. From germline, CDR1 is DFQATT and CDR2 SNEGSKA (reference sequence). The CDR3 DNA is TGCAGTGGGATTACCGGGACAGAGTATGGCTACACCTTC. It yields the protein CSGITGTEYGYTF.

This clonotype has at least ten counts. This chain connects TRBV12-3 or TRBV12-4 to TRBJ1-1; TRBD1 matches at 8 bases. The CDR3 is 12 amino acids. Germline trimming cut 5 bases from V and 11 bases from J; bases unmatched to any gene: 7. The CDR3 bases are TGTGCCAGCAGTCCGGGACAGGTCTACGCTTTCTTT. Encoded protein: CASSPGQVYAFF.

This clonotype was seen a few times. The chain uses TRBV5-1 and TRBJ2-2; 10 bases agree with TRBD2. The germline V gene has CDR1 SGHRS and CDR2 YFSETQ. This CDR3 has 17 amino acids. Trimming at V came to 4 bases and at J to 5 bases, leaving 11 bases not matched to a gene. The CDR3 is CASSMGLARSNTGELFF. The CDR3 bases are TGCGCCAGCAGCATGGGACTAGCGAGGAGCAATACCGGGGAGCTGTTTTTT.

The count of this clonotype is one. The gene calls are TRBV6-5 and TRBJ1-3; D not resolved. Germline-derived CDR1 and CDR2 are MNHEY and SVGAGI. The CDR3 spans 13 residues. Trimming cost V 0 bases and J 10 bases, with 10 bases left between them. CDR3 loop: CASSYSGEQTIYF. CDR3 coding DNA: TGTGCCAGCAGTTACTCGGGAGAACAAACCATATATTTT.

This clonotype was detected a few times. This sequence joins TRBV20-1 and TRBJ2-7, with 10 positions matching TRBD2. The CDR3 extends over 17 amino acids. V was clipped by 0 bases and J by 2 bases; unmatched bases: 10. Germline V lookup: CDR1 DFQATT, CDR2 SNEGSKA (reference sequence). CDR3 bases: TGCAGTGCTAGAGATGACCCCCCTAGCGGGGGACCCTACGAGCAGTACTTC. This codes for CSARDDPPSGGPYEQYF.

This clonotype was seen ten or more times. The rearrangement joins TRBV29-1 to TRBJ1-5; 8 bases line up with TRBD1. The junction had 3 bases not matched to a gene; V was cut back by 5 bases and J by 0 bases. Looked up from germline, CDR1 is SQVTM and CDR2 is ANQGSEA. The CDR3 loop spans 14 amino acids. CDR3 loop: CSVLTGDSNQPQHF. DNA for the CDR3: TGCAGCGTTCTGACAGGGGATAGCAATCAGCCCCAGCATTTT.

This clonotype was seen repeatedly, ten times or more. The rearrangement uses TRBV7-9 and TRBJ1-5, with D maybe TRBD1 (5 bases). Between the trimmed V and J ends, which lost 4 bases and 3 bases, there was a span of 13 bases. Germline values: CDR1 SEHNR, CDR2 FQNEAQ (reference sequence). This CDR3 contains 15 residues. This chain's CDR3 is CASSSGANSNQPQHF. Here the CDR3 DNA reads TGTGCCAGCAGCTCCGGGGCAAACTCCAATCAGCCCCAGCATTTT.

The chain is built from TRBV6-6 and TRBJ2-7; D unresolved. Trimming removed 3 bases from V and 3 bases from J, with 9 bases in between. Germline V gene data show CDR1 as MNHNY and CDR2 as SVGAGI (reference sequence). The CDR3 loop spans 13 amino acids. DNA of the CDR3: TGTGCCAGCAGTTATGAGACCATCTACGAGCAGTACTTC. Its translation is CASSYETIYEQYF.

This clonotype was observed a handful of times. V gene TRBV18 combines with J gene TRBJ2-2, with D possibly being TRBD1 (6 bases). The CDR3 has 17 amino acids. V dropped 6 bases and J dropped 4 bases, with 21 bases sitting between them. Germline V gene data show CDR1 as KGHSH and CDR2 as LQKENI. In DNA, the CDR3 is TGTGCCAGCTCCTCACCGGGACATCTTCATTCCACCGGGGAGCTGTTTTTT. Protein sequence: CASSSPGHLHSTGELFF.